Below, 6 T cell receptor beta chains from the same sample are listed, as sequenced in a study of blood T cells in healthy people across ages. Through a sample-barcoded 5' primer and a J-beta primer mix, a second PCR was run for 7 to 11 cycles. TCRdb itself ran the 5' RACE reads through MiXCR, one entry per CDR3 protein. The repertoire consists of approximately 1,700,000 distinct CDR3 sequences, with 35% to 50% occurring once and the leading ten covering more than 20%. Input material: blood. Source of these receptors: a human donor in good health.

The chain uses TRBV28 and TRBJ2-7; TRBD2 is a possible D gene (5 bases). CDR1 and CDR2 from the germline V gene are MDHEN and SYDVKM. Trimming removed 2 bases at V and 6 bases at J, with 11 bases between. This CDR3 region has 13 residues. The CDR3 sequence: CASSLIPGIEQYF. CDR3 coding DNA: TGTGCCAGCAGTTTAATTCCGGGGATCGAGCAGTACTTC.

The genes are TRBV2 and TRBJ2-5, with 9 bases matching TRBD1. Trimming at V came to 2 bases and at J to 5 bases, leaving 12 bases not matched to a gene. The germline V gene encodes CDR1 SNHLY and CDR2 FYNNEI. The CDR3 runs 17 residues. The CDR3 loop is CASSEYERGTGYETQYF. In DNA, the CDR3 is TGTGCCAGCAGTGAATATGAAAGGGGGACAGGGTACGAGACCCAGTACTTC.

This clonotype was seen a handful of times. A clone one base away is much larger, so this may be a read error. This chain joins TRBV28 and TRBJ2-4; D not resolved. Germline CDR1 MDHEN, CDR2 SYDVKM. CDR3 length: 13 residues. In DNA form, the CDR3 reads TGTGCCGGCAGTTTACCCGTCAAAAACATTCAGTACTTC. It encodes CAGSLPVKNIQYF.

This clonotype has a single count. This chain joins TRBV7-2 and TRBJ2-7; 7 bases fit TRBD1. Looked up from germline, CDR1 is SGHTA and CDR2 is FQGNSA. CDR3 length equals 13 residues. The ends lost 5 bases at V and 6 bases at J; junction bases unmatched: 7. The CDR3: CASSPANRGEQYF. The CDR3 nucleotides read TGTGCCAGCAGCCCAGCCAACAGGGGCGAGCAGTACTTC.

The gene calls are TRBV11-3 and TRBJ1-2; D might be TRBD1 (5 bases). The CDR3 is made up of 15 amino acids. Germline CDR1 is SGHNT and CDR2 is YENEEA. Trimming cost V 5 bases and J 2 bases, with 15 bases left between them. Here the CDR3 reads CASSPRRDPNYGYTF. CDR3 coding DNA: TGTGCCAGCAGCCCCCGGAGGGACCCGAACTATGGCTACACCTTC.

V and J are TRBV20-1 and TRBJ2-1, with D maybe TRBD1 (7 bases). The CDR3 consists of 15 residues. CDR1 is DFQATT and CDR2 is SNEGSKA in the germline V gene (reference sequence). The ends were cut back, 3 bases at V and 5 bases at J, with 17 bases in the middle. The CDR3 protein is CSARAGGGFHNEQFF. The CDR3 DNA sequence: TGCAGTGCTAGGGCAGGGGGAGGCTTCCACAATGAGCAGTTCTTC.